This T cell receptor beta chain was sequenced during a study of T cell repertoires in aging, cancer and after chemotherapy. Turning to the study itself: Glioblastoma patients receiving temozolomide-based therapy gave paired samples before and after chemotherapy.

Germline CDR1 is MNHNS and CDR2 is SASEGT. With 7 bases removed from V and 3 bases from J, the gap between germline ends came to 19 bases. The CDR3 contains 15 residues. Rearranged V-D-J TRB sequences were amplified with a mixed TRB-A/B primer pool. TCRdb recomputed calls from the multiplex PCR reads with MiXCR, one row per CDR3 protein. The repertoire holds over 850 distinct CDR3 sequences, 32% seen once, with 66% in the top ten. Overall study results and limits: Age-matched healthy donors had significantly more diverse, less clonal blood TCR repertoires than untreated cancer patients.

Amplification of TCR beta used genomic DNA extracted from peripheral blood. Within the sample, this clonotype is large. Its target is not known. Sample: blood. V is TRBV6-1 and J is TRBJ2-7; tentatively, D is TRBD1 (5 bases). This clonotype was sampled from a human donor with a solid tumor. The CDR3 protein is CASTPPPDTLYEQYF. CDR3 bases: TGTGCCAGCACCCCCCCCCCGGACACTCTCTACGAGCAGTACTTC.